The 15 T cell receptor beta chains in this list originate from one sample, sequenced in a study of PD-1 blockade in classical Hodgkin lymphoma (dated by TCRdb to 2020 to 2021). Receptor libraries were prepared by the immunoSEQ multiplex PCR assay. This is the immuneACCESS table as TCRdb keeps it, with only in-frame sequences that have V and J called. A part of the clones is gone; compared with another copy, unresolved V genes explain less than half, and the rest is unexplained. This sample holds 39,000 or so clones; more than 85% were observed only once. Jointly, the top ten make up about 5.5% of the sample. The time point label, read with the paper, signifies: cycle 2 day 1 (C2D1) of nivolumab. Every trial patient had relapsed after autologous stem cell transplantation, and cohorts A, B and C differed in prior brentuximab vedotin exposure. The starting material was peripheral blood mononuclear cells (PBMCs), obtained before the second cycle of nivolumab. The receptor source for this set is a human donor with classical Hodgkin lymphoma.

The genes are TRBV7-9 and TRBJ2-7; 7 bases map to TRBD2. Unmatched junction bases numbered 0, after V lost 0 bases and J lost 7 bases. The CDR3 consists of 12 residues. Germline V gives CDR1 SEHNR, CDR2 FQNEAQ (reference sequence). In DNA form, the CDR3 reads TGTGCCAGCAGCTTAGCGGGAGGGGAGCAGTACTTC. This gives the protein CASSLAGGEQYF.

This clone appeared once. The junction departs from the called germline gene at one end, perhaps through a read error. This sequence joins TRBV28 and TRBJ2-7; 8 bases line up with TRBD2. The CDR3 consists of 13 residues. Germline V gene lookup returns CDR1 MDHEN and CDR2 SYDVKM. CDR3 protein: CTSRGGASYEQYF. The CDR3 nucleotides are TGTACCAGCCGGGGGGGGGCGAGCTACGAGCAGTACTTC.

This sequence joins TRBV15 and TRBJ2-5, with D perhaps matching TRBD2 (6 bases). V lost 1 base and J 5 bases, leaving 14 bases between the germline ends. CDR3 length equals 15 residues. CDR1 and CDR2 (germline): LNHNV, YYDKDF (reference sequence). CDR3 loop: CATSRVTGEGETQYF. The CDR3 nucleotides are TGTGCCACCAGCAGAGTTACGGGAGAGGGGGAGACCCAGTACTTC.

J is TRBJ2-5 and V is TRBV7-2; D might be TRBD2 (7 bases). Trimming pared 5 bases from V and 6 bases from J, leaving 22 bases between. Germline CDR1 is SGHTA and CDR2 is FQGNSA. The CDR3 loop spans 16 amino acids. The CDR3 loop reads CASSRGGDSGQKTQYF. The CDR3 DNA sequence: TGTGCCAGCAGCCGAGGGGGGGATAGCGGTCAAAAGACCCAGTACTTC.

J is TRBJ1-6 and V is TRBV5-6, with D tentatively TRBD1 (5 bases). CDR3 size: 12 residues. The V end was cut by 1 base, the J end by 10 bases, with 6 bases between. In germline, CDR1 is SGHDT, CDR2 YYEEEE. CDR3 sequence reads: CASSLKGSPLHF. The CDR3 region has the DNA TGTGCCAGCAGCTTGAAGGGGTCACCCCTCCACTTT.

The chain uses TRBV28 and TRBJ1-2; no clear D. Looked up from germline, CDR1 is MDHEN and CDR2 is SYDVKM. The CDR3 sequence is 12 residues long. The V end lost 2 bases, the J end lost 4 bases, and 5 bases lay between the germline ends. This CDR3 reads CASSLSSYGYTF. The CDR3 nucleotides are TGTGCCAGCAGTTTAAGTAGCTATGGCTACACCTTC.

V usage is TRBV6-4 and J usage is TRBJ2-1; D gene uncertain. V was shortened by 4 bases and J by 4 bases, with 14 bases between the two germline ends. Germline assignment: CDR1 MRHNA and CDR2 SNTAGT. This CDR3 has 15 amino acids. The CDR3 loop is CASSGKGGTYNEQFF. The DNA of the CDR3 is TGTGCCAGCAGTGGGAAGGGCGGAACTTACAATGAGCAGTTCTTC.

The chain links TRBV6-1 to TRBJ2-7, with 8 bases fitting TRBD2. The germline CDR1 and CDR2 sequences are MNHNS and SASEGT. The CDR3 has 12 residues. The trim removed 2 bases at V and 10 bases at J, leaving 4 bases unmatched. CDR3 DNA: TGTGCCAGCAGTGAACCGGGACTAGAACAGTACTTC. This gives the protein CASSEPGLEQYF.

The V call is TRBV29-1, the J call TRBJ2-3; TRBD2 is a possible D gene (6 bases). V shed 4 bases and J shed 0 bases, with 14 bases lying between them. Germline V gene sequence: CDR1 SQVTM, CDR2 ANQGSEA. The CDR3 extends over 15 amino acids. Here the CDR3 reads CSVVVGGSSTDTQYF. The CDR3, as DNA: TGCAGCGTTGTGGTCGGAGGGTCTAGCACAGATACGCAGTATTTT.

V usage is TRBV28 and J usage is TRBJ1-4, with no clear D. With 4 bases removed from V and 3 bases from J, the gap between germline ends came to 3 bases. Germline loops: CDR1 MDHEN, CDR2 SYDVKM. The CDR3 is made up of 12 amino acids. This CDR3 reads CASSSPNEKLFF. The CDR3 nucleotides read TGTGCCAGCAGTTCACCTAATGAAAAACTGTTTTTT.

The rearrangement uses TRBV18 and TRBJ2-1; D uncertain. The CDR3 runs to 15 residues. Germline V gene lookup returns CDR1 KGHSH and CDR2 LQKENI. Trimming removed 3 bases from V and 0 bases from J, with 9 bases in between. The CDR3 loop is CASSPGSISYNEQFF. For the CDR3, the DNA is TGTGCCAGCTCACCGGGTAGCATCTCCTACAATGAGCAGTTCTTC.

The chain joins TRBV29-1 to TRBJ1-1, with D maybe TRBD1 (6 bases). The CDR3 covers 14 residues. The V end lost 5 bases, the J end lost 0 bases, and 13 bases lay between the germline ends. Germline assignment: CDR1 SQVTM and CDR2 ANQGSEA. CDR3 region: CSVLTGQMNTEAFF. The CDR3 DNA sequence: TGCAGCGTTCTGACAGGACAGATGAACACTGAAGCTTTCTTT.

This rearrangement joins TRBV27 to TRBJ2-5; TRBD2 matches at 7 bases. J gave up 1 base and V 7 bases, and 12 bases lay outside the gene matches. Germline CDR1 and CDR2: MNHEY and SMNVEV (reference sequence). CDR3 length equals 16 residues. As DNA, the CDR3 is TGTGCCAGCATGACCCCGGGGAGGGCAGGCCAAGAGACCCAGTACTTC. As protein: CASMTPGRAGQETQYF.

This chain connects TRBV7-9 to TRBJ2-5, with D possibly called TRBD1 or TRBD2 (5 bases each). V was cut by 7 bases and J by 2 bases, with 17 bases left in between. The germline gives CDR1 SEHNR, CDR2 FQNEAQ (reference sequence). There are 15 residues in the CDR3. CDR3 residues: CASTDVGVGQETQYF. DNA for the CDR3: TGTGCCAGCACCGATGTGGGGGTGGGACAAGAGACCCAGTACTTC. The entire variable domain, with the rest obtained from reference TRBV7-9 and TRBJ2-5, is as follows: DTGVSQNPRHKITKRGQNVTFRCDPISEHNRLYWYRQTLGQGPEFLTYFQNEAQLEKSRLLSDRFSAERPKGSFSTLEIQRTEQGDSAMYLCASTDVGVGQETQYFGPGTRLLVL.

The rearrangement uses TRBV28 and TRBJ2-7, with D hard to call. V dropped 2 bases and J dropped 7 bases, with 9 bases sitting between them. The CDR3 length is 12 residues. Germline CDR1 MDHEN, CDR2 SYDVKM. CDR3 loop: CASSLRHTEQYF. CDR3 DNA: TGTGCCAGCAGTTTACGACATACAGAGCAGTACTTC.